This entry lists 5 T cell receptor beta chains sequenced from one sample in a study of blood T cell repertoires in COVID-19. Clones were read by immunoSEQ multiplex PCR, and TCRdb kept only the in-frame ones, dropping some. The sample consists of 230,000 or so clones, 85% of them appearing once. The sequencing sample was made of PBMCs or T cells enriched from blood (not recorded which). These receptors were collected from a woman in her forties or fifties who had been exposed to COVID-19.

CDR3 sequence: CASKGQQNTEAFF. CDR3 DNA: TGTGCCAGCAAGGGACAGCAAAACACTGAAGCTTTCTTT. J is TRBJ1-1 and V is TRBV2, with 7 bases aligning to TRBD1. The V gene's germline CDR1 is SNHLY and CDR2 FYNNEI. J lost 2 bases, V lost 7 bases, and 4 bases had no gene match. This CDR3 comprises 13 residues. The variable domain in full, with the rest retrieved from reference TRBV2 and TRBJ1-1, is EPEVTQTPSHQVTQMGQEVILRCVPISNHLYFYWYRQILGQKVEFLVSFYNNEISEKSEIFDDQFSVERPDGSNFTLKIRSTKLEDSAMYFCASKGQQNTEAFFGQGTRLTVV.

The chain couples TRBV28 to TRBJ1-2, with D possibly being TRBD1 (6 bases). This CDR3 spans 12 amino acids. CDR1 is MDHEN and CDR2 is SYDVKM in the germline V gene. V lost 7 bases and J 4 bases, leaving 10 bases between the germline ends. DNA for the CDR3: TGTGCCAGCACTCCGGACAGCTATGGCTACACCTTC. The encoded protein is CASTPDSYGYTF.

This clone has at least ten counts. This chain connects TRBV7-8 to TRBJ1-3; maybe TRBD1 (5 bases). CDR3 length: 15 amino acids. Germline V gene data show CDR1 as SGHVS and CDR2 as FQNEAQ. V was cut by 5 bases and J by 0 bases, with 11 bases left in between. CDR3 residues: CASSGTPLSGNTIYF. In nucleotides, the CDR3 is TGTGCCAGCAGCGGGACTCCGCTCTCTGGAAACACCATATATTTT.

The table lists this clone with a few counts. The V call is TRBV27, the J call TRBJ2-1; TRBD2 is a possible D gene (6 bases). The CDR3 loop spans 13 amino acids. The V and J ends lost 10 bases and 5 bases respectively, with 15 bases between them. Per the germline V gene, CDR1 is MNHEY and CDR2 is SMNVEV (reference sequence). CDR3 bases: TGTGCCATCGGACTACCAGGGAACAATGAGCAGTTCTTC. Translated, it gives CAIGLPGNNEQFF.

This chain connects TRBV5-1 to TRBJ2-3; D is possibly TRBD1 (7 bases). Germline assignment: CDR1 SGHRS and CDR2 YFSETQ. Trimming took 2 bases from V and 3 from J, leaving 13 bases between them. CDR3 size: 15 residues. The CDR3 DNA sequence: TGCGCCAGCAGCTTCGACTCAGGGGGGACAGATACGCAGTATTTT. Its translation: CASSFDSGGTDTQYF.